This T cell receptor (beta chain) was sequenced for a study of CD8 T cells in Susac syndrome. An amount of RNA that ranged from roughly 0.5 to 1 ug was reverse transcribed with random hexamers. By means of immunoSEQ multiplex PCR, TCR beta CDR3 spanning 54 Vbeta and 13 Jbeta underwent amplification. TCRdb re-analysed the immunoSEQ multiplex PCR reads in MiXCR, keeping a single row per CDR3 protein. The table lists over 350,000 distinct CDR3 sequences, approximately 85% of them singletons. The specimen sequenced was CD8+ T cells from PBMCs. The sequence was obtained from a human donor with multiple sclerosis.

The CDR3 sequence is CASSYSGGYRDTQYF. The CDR3 region has the DNA TGTGCCAGCAGTTACTCGGGCGGGTATCGAGATACGCAGTATTTT. The V and J genes are TRBV6-5 and TRBJ2-3, with D possibly matching TRBD2 (5 bases). This CDR3 comprises 15 residues. CDR1 is MNHEY, CDR2 SVGAGI, per germline. The germline V and J ends were trimmed by 0 bases and 5 bases, with 12 bases remaining between them.